This entry lists 7 T cell receptor beta chains sequenced from one sample in a study of blood T cell repertoires in COVID-19. Sequenced by immunoSEQ multiplex PCR; TCRdb stores in-frame clones only, minus some. Of 200,000 to 300,000 clones detected, about 83% appear once; the ten largest clones hold 1.5%. Input material: peripheral blood. These receptors were obtained from a woman between 40 and 55 years old who had recovered from COVID-19.

This rearrangement joins TRBV30 to TRBJ1-1, with 7 bases that match TRBD1. This CDR3 region has 13 residues. Losses at the gene ends were 3 bases for V and 2 bases for J; bases not matched to a gene: 3. Germline CDR1 reads GTSNPN; CDR2 reads SVGIG (reference sequence). The CDR3 nucleotides are TGTGCCTGGAGCGGGGACAGAAACACTGAAGCTTTCTTT. Amino acids: CAWSGDRNTEAFF.

This chain joins TRBV3-1 (or the pseudogene TRBV3-2) and TRBJ2-7; no reliable D call. Trimming removed 0 bases at V and 1 base at J, with 10 bases between. This CDR3 comprises 15 residues. Germline V lookup: CDR1 LGHDT, CDR2 YNNKEL (reference sequence). CDR3: CASSQDPSRSYEQYF. The DNA of the CDR3 is TGTGCCAGCAGCCAAGATCCAAGTCGGTCCTACGAGCAGTACTTC.

This chain connects TRBV9 to TRBJ1-6; D is possibly TRBD1 (5 bases). V was clipped by 4 bases and J by 10 bases, with 12 bases between them. Germline V gene sequence: CDR1 SGDLS, CDR2 YYNGEE. The CDR3 contains 13 residues. The CDR3 DNA reads as TGTGCCAGCAGCCTTGGAGGGGACTCACCCCTCCACTTT. Translated: CASSLGGDSPLHF.

The V and J genes are TRBV5-1 and TRBJ1-2, with unresolved D. The V end lost 0 bases, the J end lost 2 bases, and 8 bases lay between the germline ends. This CDR3 spans 14 amino acids. Germline CDR1 is SGHRS and CDR2 is YFSETQ. The CDR3 region is CASSLAARNYGYTF. The DNA of the CDR3 is TGCGCCAGCAGCTTGGCCGCCAGAAACTATGGCTACACCTTC.

This clone was counted a single time. This chain connects TRBV4-1 to TRBJ2-7; 7 bases align to TRBD1. The CDR3 covers 15 residues. J was trimmed by 6 bases and V by 1 base; bases with no gene match: 9. Germline loops: CDR1 MGHRA, CDR2 YSYEKL. The CDR3 spells CASSQVPTGIGEQYF. The DNA of the CDR3 is TGCGCCAGCAGCCAAGTACCGACAGGGATTGGCGAGCAGTACTTC.

For the CDR3, the DNA is TGTGCCAGCAGCCTAGCGGGGGCCTGGGATACGCAGTATTTT. It translates to CASSLAGAWDTQYF. The rearrangement links TRBV6-6 to TRBJ2-3, with 10 bases that match TRBD2. The CDR3 spans 14 residues. Germline assignment: CDR1 MNHNY and CDR2 SVGAGI (reference sequence). The junction had 6 bases not matched to a gene; V was cut back by 6 bases and J by 6 bases.

The chain couples TRBV5-1 to TRBJ2-1, with 7 positions matching TRBD1. The CDR3 runs 15 residues. With V trimmed by 3 bases and J by 10 bases, 13 bases remained unmatched. In germline, CDR1 is SGHRS, CDR2 YFSETQ. The CDR3 region is CASSYYGTQGVEQFF. For the CDR3, the DNA is TGCGCCAGCAGCTATTACGGGACCCAGGGGGTAGAGCAGTTCTTC.